Each of the 31 T cell receptor beta chains below was sequenced from the same sample in a study of blood T cell repertoires in COVID-19. Only in-frame clones appear in the TCRdb table, and some are missing; sequencing was by immunoSEQ multiplex PCR. The data hold 160,000 or so clones, with about 83% observed a single time. The sample taken for sequencing was peripheral blood. These receptors all stem from a human donor in a cohort sampled during active COVID-19.

This chain uses TRBV7-9 with TRBJ1-1, with 11 bases that match TRBD1. V trimming: 6 bases; J trimming: 3 bases; junction bases outside the gene matches: 3. Germline V gene data show CDR1 as SEHNR and CDR2 as FQNEAQ (reference sequence). The CDR3 consists of 14 residues. The CDR3 is CASSRTGGYTEAFF. The CDR3 nucleotides are TGTGCCAGCAGTCGGACAGGGGGCTACACTGAAGCTTTCTTT. The entire variable domain, with the rest obtained from reference TRBV7-9 and TRBJ1-1, is as follows: DTGVSQNPRHKITKRGQNVTFRCDPISEHNRLYWYRQTLGQGPEFLTYFQNEAQLEKSRLLSDRFSAERPKGSFSTLEIQRTEQGDSAMYLCASSRTGGYTEAFFGQGTRLTVV.

J is TRBJ1-1 and V is TRBV9; D might be TRBD1 (5 bases). With 4 bases removed from V and 3 bases from J, the gap between germline ends came to 13 bases. The germline gives CDR1 SGDLS, CDR2 YYNGEE. The CDR3 extends over 14 amino acids. CDR3 DNA sequence: TGTGCCAGCAGCATTGGGGGGAGAGACACTGAAGCTTTCTTT. Its protein is CASSIGGRDTEAFF. The full variable domain, completed using reference TRBV9 and TRBJ1-1, is DSGVTQTPKHLITATGQRVTLRCSPRSGDLSVYWYQQSLDQGLQFLIQYYNGEERAKGNILERFSAQQFPDLHSELNLSSLELGDSALYFCASSIGGRDTEAFFGQGTRLTVV.

The V gene is TRBV7-3, the J gene TRBJ2-1, with 15 bases aligning to TRBD2. In germline, CDR1 is SGHTA, CDR2 FQGTGA. V trimming: 5 bases; J trimming: 2 bases; junction bases outside the gene matches: 10. The CDR3 has 19 amino acids. CDR3 in amino acids: CASSQGGTSGRRTYNEQFF. As DNA, the CDR3 is TGTGCCAGCAGCCAAGGGGGGACTAGCGGGAGGAGGACCTACAATGAGCAGTTCTTC.

The chain is built from TRBV27 and TRBJ2-7; 9 bases align to TRBD2. The trim removed 4 bases at V and 1 base at J, leaving 8 bases unmatched. CDR3 length equals 16 residues. Germline CDR1 is MNHEY and CDR2 is SMNVEV (reference sequence). The CDR3 region is CASSWISGGTSYEQYF. The CDR3 coding sequence is TGTGCCAGCAGTTGGATTAGCGGGGGAACATCCTACGAGCAGTACTTC.

The J gene is TRBJ1-2, the V gene TRBV7-8; D gene unclear. This CDR3 is built from 14 residues. Germline CDR1 reads SGHVS; CDR2 reads FQNEAQ. The V end was cut by 5 bases, the J end by 3 bases, with 13 bases between. The chain's CDR3 is CASSVRRTHYGYTF. Here the CDR3 DNA reads TGTGCCAGCAGCGTCCGGAGAACCCACTATGGCTACACCTTC.

In nucleotides, the CDR3 is TGTGCCAGCAGTTTACGAGGCGCCGAGCAGTACTTC. The encoded protein is CASSLRGAEQYF. The chain links TRBV28 to TRBJ2-7; the D is unclear. The germline CDR1 and CDR2 sequences are MDHEN and SYDVKM. The CDR3 extends over 12 amino acids. V was cut by 2 bases and J by 6 bases, with 8 bases left in between.

The rearrangement links TRBV4-3 to TRBJ2-3, with TRBD2 identical over 14 bases. Trimming at V came to 0 bases and at J to 5 bases, leaving 7 bases not matched to a gene. The germline V gene has CDR1 LGHNA and CDR2 YSLEER. This CDR3 region has 18 residues. The CDR3 nucleotides read TGCGCCAGCAGCCAAGATGTAGGGACTAGCGGGAGAAAAGATACGCAGTATTTT. Translated: CASSQDVGTSGRKDTQYF.

The chain combines TRBV10-3 with TRBJ1-6, with 7 positions matching TRBD1. J was trimmed by 5 bases and V by 2 bases; bases with no gene match: 0. In germline, CDR1 is ENHRY, CDR2 SYGVKD. This CDR3 has 14 amino acids. CDR3 in amino acids: CAISETGDNSPLHF. CDR3 DNA sequence: TGTGCCATCAGTGAGACAGGGGATAATTCACCCCTCCACTTT.

V is TRBV5-4 and J is TRBJ2-1; 11 bases are a match to TRBD2. The germline gives CDR1 SGHNT, CDR2 YYREEE (reference sequence). This CDR3 contains 17 residues. With 0 bases clipped from V and 5 bases from J, the junction kept 7 bases outside the gene matches. DNA for the CDR3: TGTGCCAGCAGCTTGGGGTCTAGCGGGGGGTATAACAATGAGCAGTTCTTC. It encodes CASSLGSSGGYNNEQFF.

The chain is built from TRBV5-1 and TRBJ2-7, with 10 bases fitting TRBD2. Trimming cost V 4 bases and J 1 base; bases outside gene matches: 2. CDR3 size: 14 residues. Germline V lookup: CDR1 SGHRS, CDR2 YFSETQ. This chain's CDR3 is CASSPGLASYEQYF. Here the CDR3 DNA reads TGCGCCAGCAGCCCGGGACTAGCGTCCTACGAGCAGTACTTC.

This sequence joins TRBV24-1 and TRBJ2-3; tentative D call: TRBD2 (6 bases). V was pared by 7 bases and J by 2 bases, with 12 bases between. Germline loops: CDR1 KGHDR, CDR2 SFDVKD. CDR3 length: 14 residues. The CDR3 protein is CATSKWGDTDTQYF. The DNA for the CDR3 is TGTGCCACCAGCAAATGGGGGGACACAGATACGCAGTATTTT.

The chain uses TRBV19 and TRBJ1-6; tentatively, D is TRBD1 (6 bases). In germline, CDR1 is LNHDA, CDR2 SQIVND (reference sequence). V was pared by 3 bases and J by 7 bases, with 16 bases between. This CDR3 contains 16 residues. CDR3 sequence reads: CASSMSLGQGNSPLHF. CDR3 sequence (DNA): TGTGCCAGTAGTATGAGTTTGGGCCAGGGGAATTCACCCCTCCACTTT.

The rearrangement joins TRBV21-1 to TRBJ2-3; TRBD2 was called by the table and not checked on the DNA. TRBV21-1 is deemed a pseudogene. This CDR3 is 16 amino acids long. CDR3 sequence reads: CASSKGLARYTDTQYF. DNA of the CDR3: TGTGCCAGCAGCAAAGGGCTAGCGAGATACACAGATACGCAGTATTTT.

The chain has TRBV10-2 and TRBJ1-2, with TRBD1 matching over 7 bases. CDR1 and CDR2 (germline): WSHSY, SAAADI. The CDR3 consists of 15 residues. Unmatched junction bases numbered 5, after V lost 2 bases and J lost 2 bases. The chain's CDR3 is CASSEVGGLNYGYTF. CDR3 DNA sequence: TGCGCCAGCAGTGAGGTAGGGGGCCTAAACTATGGCTACACCTTC.

This chain links TRBV7-2 with TRBJ1-2, with 8 positions matching TRBD1. CDR3 length equals 13 residues. Germline CDR1 reads SGHTA; CDR2 reads FQGNSA. V lost 3 bases, J lost 8 bases, and 5 bases stayed unmatched. The CDR3 sequence is CASSLDRVDGYTF. DNA of the CDR3: TGTGCCAGCAGCTTGGACAGGGTGGACGGCTACACCTTC.

The chain couples TRBV27 to TRBJ2-7; 7 bases are a match to TRBD1. The V segment lost 5 bases and the J segment 2 bases; nucleotides outside the gene matches: 15. The CDR3 runs 17 residues. CDR1 is MNHEY, CDR2 SMNVEV, per germline (reference sequence). In nucleotides, the CDR3 is TGTGCCAGCAGTCCACGGGACAGCCTCAACGTCCCCTACGAGCAGTACTTC. It translates to CASSPRDSLNVPYEQYF.

This clone was seen just once. This sequence joins TRBV29-1 and TRBJ1-2; perhaps TRBD1 as D (5 bases). From germline, CDR1 is SQVTM and CDR2 ANQGSEA. This CDR3 region has 11 residues. V lost 4 bases, J lost 6 bases, and 9 bases lay in between. Written as DNA, the CDR3 is TGCAGCGTTGTTGGGGGGGATGGCTACACCTTC. Amino acid sequence: CSVVGGDGYTF.

The V and J genes are TRBV12-3 or TRBV12-4 and TRBJ1-2, with D possibly TRBD1 on 5 matching bases. The V and J ends lost 3 bases and 8 bases respectively, with 10 bases between them. This CDR3 spans 12 amino acids. CDR3 DNA: TGTGCCAGCAGTTTGGAGGGGCAAGGCTACACCTTC. It encodes CASSLEGQGYTF.

This clone was recorded a few times. The chain has TRBV5-1 and TRBJ2-1; 7 nucleotides match TRBD2. CDR1 and CDR2 from the germline V gene are SGHRS and YFSETQ. V was clipped by 0 bases and J by 4 bases; unmatched bases: 7. The CDR3 totals 16 residues. CDR3 protein: CASSLGASGSYNEQFF. The CDR3 coding sequence is TGCGCCAGCAGCTTGGGGGCTAGCGGATCATACAATGAGCAGTTCTTC.

J is TRBJ2-6 and V is TRBV4-1; 7 nucleotides agree with TRBD1. The CDR3 runs to 19 residues. The trim removed 1 base at V and 2 bases at J, leaving 11 bases unmatched. The V gene's germline CDR1 is MGHRA and CDR2 YSYEKL. For the CDR3, the DNA is TGCGCCAGCAGCCAAGGGCCCCCCGACAGGGTGGCTGGGGCCAACGTCCTGACTTTC. Translating it yields CASSQGPPDRVAGANVLTF.

The chain joins TRBV6-5 to TRBJ1-1, with D tentatively TRBD1 (6 bases). Germline CDR1 and CDR2: MNHEY and SVGAGI. This CDR3 contains 14 residues. Trimming shortened V by 11 bases and J by 0 bases, and 16 bases separated the two germline ends. CDR3 loop: CAGSSGALNTEAFF. CDR3 sequence (DNA): TGTGCCGGTTCTTCAGGGGCCCTGAACACTGAAGCTTTCTTT.

This clone was observed once. V and J are TRBV5-6 and TRBJ1-1; D unresolved. CDR1 and CDR2 from the germline V gene are SGHDT and YYEEEE. CDR3 length equals 15 residues. The germline V and J ends were trimmed by 1 base and 2 bases, with 12 bases remaining between them. The CDR3 nucleotides read TGTGCCAGCAGCTTGTACTCAACGCCCAACACTGAAGCTTTCTTT. Translating it yields CASSLYSTPNTEAFF.

This chain joins TRBV10-2 and TRBJ2-7; TRBD2 agrees at 13 bases. The CDR3 has 16 residues. Germline CDR1 and CDR2: WSHSY and SAAADI. V lost 8 bases and J lost 4; bases outside the gene matches: 11. CDR3 sequence (DNA): TGCGCCAGCCACGAGCCCTGGACTAGCGGGAGTTACGAGCAGTACTTC. Encoded protein: CASHEPWTSGSYEQYF.

Details on this clone: Relative to the germline gene, one junction end is altered; a read error may explain this. The rearrangement uses TRBV18 and TRBJ2-1; TRBD2 aligns across 11 bases. There are 18 residues in the CDR3. Looked up from germline, CDR1 is KGHSH and CDR2 is LQKENI. The CDR3 spells CASSPPRLAGGLNNEQLF. The DNA of the CDR3 is TGTGCCAGCTCACCTCCTCGGCTAGCGGGGGGACTTAACAATGAGCAGCTCTTC.

The gene calls are TRBV28 and TRBJ1-5; no reliable D call. Germline V gene lookup returns CDR1 MDHEN and CDR2 SYDVKM. V lost 1 base, J lost 7 bases, and 14 bases lay in between. This CDR3 is 15 amino acids long. CDR3 in amino acids: CASSLYGPQVQPQHF. DNA of the CDR3: TGTGCCAGCAGTTTATACGGCCCCCAGGTACAGCCCCAGCATTTT.

The CDR3 region has the DNA TGTGCCAGCAGCACAGATCCGAGATTAGGAGGAAACACCATATATTTT. This codes for CASSTDPRLGGNTIYF. The rearrangement links TRBV7-9 to TRBJ1-3; no reliable D call. The CDR3 consists of 16 residues. Trimming took off 5 bases at V and 4 bases at J, with 18 bases between the two ends. Looked up from germline, CDR1 is SEHNR and CDR2 is FQNEAQ (reference sequence).

The rearrangement links TRBV7-9 to TRBJ1-1; 8 bases agree with TRBD1. Germline V gene data show CDR1 as SEHNR and CDR2 as FQNEAQ (reference sequence). The CDR3 sequence is 14 residues long. Trimming took 2 bases from V and 4 from J; bases not matched to a gene: 3. The CDR3 DNA is TGTGCCAGCAGCTTAACAGGGGGTGGCACTGAAGCTTTCTTT. As protein: CASSLTGGGTEAFF. The complete variable domain, with remaining parts taken from reference TRBV7-9 and TRBJ1-1, reads DTGVSQNPRHKITKRGQNVTFRCDPISEHNRLYWYRQTLGQGPEFLTYFQNEAQLEKSRLLSDRFSAERPKGSFSTLEIQRTEQGDSAMYLCASSLTGGGTEAFFGQGTRLTVV.

The V call is TRBV29-1, the J call TRBJ2-7; 10 bases are a match to TRBD1. V lost 6 bases and J lost 3; bases outside the gene matches: 8. The CDR3 runs 14 residues. CDR1 is SQVTM and CDR2 is ANQGSEA in the germline V gene. Here the CDR3 reads CSVWGTGAGYEQYF. CDR3 DNA: TGCAGCGTCTGGGGGACAGGGGCTGGCTACGAGCAGTACTTC.

The rearrangement uses TRBV5-8 and TRBJ2-6, with D possibly being TRBD1 (6 bases). Between the trimmed V and J ends, which lost 7 bases and 2 bases, there was a span of 13 bases. The CDR3 runs to 15 residues. CDR1 and CDR2 from the germline V gene are SGHTS and YDEGEE. CDR3 loop: CASRYRETGANVLTF. The CDR3 coding sequence is TGTGCCAGCCGATACAGGGAAACTGGGGCCAACGTCCTGACTTTC.

The chain uses TRBV19 and TRBJ1-5, with 10 bases identical to TRBD1. The CDR3 contains 16 residues. Looked up from germline, CDR1 is LNHDA and CDR2 is SQIVND (reference sequence). Unmatched junction bases numbered 6, after V lost 3 bases and J lost 4 bases. The CDR3 is CASSIGTGALNQPQHF. The CDR3, as DNA: TGTGCCAGTAGTATTGGGACAGGGGCCCTTAATCAGCCCCAGCATTTT.

The gene calls are TRBV15 and TRBJ2-1; D is perhaps TRBD2 (5 bases). This CDR3 has 17 residues. Germline lookup yields CDR1 LNHNV and CDR2 YYDKDF (reference sequence). V was pared by 0 bases and J by 6 bases, with 18 bases between. The CDR3 sequence: CATSRDTLAPRVNEQFF. In nucleotides, the CDR3 is TGTGCCACCAGCAGAGATACCCTAGCCCCAAGGGTCAATGAGCAGTTCTTC.